The entry below gives a single TCR beta chain sequence along with its context. Its antigen is still unknown. The CDR3 sequence is 16 residues long. V lost 4 bases, J lost 0 bases, and 4 bases stayed unmatched. From germline, CDR1 is MNHNS and CDR2 SASEGT. This specimen comes from a study of T cell responses to AZD1222 COVID-19 vaccine. Findings and limits, study-wide: Within unmutated variant regions lay the reported targets of nearly half of spike-specific TCRs. Spike-specific TCR breadth and depth were elevated following two AZD1222 doses. Baseline serology detected seropositivity in only a handful of AZD1222 recipients. Across the whole spike, CD4 TCRs peaked at regions 160-218 and 743-854.

Sequencing was performed with immunoSEQ multiplex PCR; in TCRdb, only in-frame clones are kept and a portion is missing. The data show approximately 140,000 clones, about 89% seen once. The chain links TRBV6-1 to TRBJ2-3; 10 bases match TRBD1. This specimen was peripheral blood, taken on day 0 of AZD1222 vaccination. This sequence originates from an adult in good health. The DNA for the CDR3 is TGTGCCAGCAGTGGGGGACAGGGGACTAGCACAGATACGCAGTATTTT. Translation: CASSGGQGTSTDTQYF.